The next 19 T cell receptor beta chains were all read from a single sample in a study of T-cell reconstitution after alpha-beta-depleted transplantation in children. Molecular barcoding with unique molecular identifiers was used for the TCRbeta library. One entry per CDR3 protein results from TCRdb running MiXCR on the PCR reads. The data show some 830,000 distinct CDR3 sequences, approximately 15% seen once. The material was PBMCs, mostly from graft donor cells, obtained 360 days after TCRalphabeta/CD19-depleted stem cell transplant. All receptors come from a male patient between 10 and 17 years old who had a stem cell transplant for acute lymphoblastic leukemia, so the T cells may come from the graft donor.

This clonotype appeared many times. This chain links TRBV5-1 with TRBJ1-3; possibly TRBD1 for D (5 bases). Trimming shortened V by 5 bases and J by 0 bases, and 12 bases separated the two germline ends. This CDR3 has 15 amino acids. Germline-derived CDR1 and CDR2 are SGHRS and YFSETQ. This CDR3 is CASRTDPSSGNTIYF. The DNA for the CDR3 is TGCGCCAGCAGGACAGATCCGAGCTCTGGAAACACCATATATTTT.

The count of this clonotype is one. V is TRBV29-1 and J is TRBJ2-7, with 9 bases matching TRBD1. V trimming: 6 bases; J trimming: 2 bases; junction bases outside the gene matches: 8. CDR1 is SQVTM and CDR2 is ANQGSEA in the germline V gene. The CDR3 totals 14 residues. The CDR3 loop reads CSVTLTGGPYEQYF. CDR3 in DNA: TGCAGCGTCACTCTTACAGGGGGCCCCTACGAGCAGTACTTC.

This clonotype was found a few times. This chain joins TRBV11-2 and TRBJ2-3, with 7 bases matching TRBD1. Germline CDR1 reads SGHAT; CDR2 reads FQNNGV. Trimming took 1 base from V and 2 from J; bases not matched to a gene: 12. The CDR3 sequence is 18 residues long. The CDR3 coding sequence is TGTGCCAGCAGCTTAGTCTCTCATTGGGACAGAGTCACAGATACGCAGTATTTT. This encodes CASSLVSHWDRVTDTQYF. Variable domain in full (rest from reference TRBV11-2 and TRBJ2-3): EAGVAQSPRYKIIEKRQSVAFWCNPISGHATLYWYQQILGQGPKLLIQFQNNGVVDDSQLPKDRFSAERLKGVDSTLKIQPAKLEDSAVYLCASSLVSHWDRVTDTQYFGPGTRLTVL.

This chain connects TRBV20-1 to TRBJ2-5; the D gene is possibly TRBD1 (5 bases). There are 15 residues in the CDR3. Per the germline V gene, CDR1 is DFQATT and CDR2 is SNEGSKA (reference sequence). Trimming removed 1 base at V and 3 bases at J, with 15 bases between. Here the CDR3 DNA reads TGCAGTGCTAGAGTAGGAAAGGGGATTAAAGAGACCCAGTACTTC. Translation: CSARVGKGIKETQYF.

This clonotype occurred many times. The J gene is TRBJ2-1, the V gene TRBV12-3 or TRBV12-4; 7 nucleotides align to TRBD2. V dropped 3 bases and J dropped 5; count of bases not matched to a gene: 7. CDR3 length equals 15 residues. This CDR3 reads CASSFRRGSDNEQFF. The CDR3 nucleotides are TGTGCCAGCAGTTTTCGGCGGGGGTCCGACAATGAGCAGTTCTTC.

This clonotype showed up just a few times. The V gene is TRBV6-5, the J gene TRBJ2-5, with D perhaps assigned TRBD1 or TRBD2 (5 bases each). The germline V gene encodes CDR1 MNHEY and CDR2 SVGAGI. This CDR3 spans 11 amino acids. V lost 5 bases and J 7 bases, leaving 8 bases between the germline ends. Here the CDR3 DNA reads TGTGCCAGCAGTGATGGGGGGACCCAGTACTTC. This codes for CASSDGGTQYF.

J is TRBJ2-3 and V is TRBV7-3, with D maybe TRBD2 (5 bases). Germline V gives CDR1 SGHTA, CDR2 FQGTGA. V lost 5 bases, J lost 2 bases, and 17 bases lay in between. The CDR3 is 16 amino acids. For the CDR3, the DNA is TGTGCCAGCAGCCCAACACCGCCGGAGGACACAGATACGCAGTATTTT. Encoded protein: CASSPTPPEDTDTQYF. The full variable domain, in which reference TRBV7-3 and TRBJ2-3 provide the parts outside the CDR3, is GAGVSQTPSNKVTEKGKYVELRCDPISGHTALYWYRQSLGQGPEFLIYFQGTGAADDSGLPNDRFFAVRPEGSVSTLKIQRTERGDSAVYLCASSPTPPEDTDTQYFGPGTRLTVL.

The chain has TRBV5-1 and TRBJ2-7; tentative D call: TRBD1 (6 bases). The germline V gene encodes CDR1 SGHRS and CDR2 YFSETQ. The CDR3 has 14 amino acids. Trimming pared 4 bases from V and 6 bases from J, leaving 17 bases between. The DNA for the CDR3 is TGCGCCAGCAGCCCTCCATACAGGGCCGGCGAGCAGTACTTC. It translates to CASSPPYRAGEQYF.

This clonotype was detected only a few times. The V gene is TRBV7-2, the J gene TRBJ2-3, with a tentative D call TRBD2 (6 bases). V lost 5 bases and J lost 6, with 21 bases in between. There are 16 residues in the CDR3. CDR1 and CDR2 (germline): SGHTA, FQGNSA. In DNA, the CDR3 is TGTGCCAGCAGCCTAGTAGCCGGGACTGCCGGGGATACGCAGTATTTT. Its translation is CASSLVAGTAGDTQYF.

This clonotype turned up a few times. Written as DNA, the CDR3 is TGTGCCAGCAGCGTCGGAGGGCCGGTAGAGACCCAGTACTTC. Its protein product is CASSVGGPVETQYF. The V gene is TRBV9, the J gene TRBJ2-5, with D possibly matching TRBD2 (6 bases). Germline V lookup: CDR1 SGDLS, CDR2 YYNGEE. Trimming took 2 bases from V and 4 from J, leaving 12 bases between them. The CDR3 contains 14 residues.

This rearrangement joins TRBV29-1 to TRBJ2-5, with TRBD2 matching over 10 bases. J was trimmed by 7 bases and V by 6 bases; bases with no gene match: 14. CDR1 SQVTM and CDR2 ANQGSEA come from the germline V gene. The CDR3 is 15 residues long. CDR3 bases: TGCAGCGTACTGAAGAGTAGCGGGAGGTTTGGGACCCAGTACTTC. It is translated as CSVLKSSGRFGTQYF.

The chain employs TRBV7-9 and TRBJ1-1; D unresolved. Germline V gene sequence: CDR1 SEHNR, CDR2 FQNEAQ (reference sequence). Between the trimmed V and J ends, which lost 2 bases and 11 bases, there was a span of 12 bases. The CDR3 is made up of 12 amino acids. In DNA form, the CDR3 reads TGTGCCAGCAGCTTAAGTATAGGGCTGGCTTTCTTT. It yields the protein CASSLSIGLAFF.

Here the CDR3 reads CASRAPGQGHYEQFF. Written as DNA, the CDR3 is TGCGCCAGCAGAGCCCCGGGACAGGGTCACTATGAGCAGTTCTTC. The chain combines TRBV4-1 with TRBJ2-1, with TRBD1 matching 9 bases. CDR1 and CDR2 from the germline V gene are MGHRA and YSYEKL. This CDR3 has 15 residues. The V segment lost 6 bases and the J segment 8 bases; nucleotides outside the gene matches: 11.

This clonotype was counted only a few times. V gene TRBV5-1 combines with J gene TRBJ1-6, with D possibly matching TRBD1 (5 bases). The germline CDR1 and CDR2 sequences are SGHRS and YFSETQ. This CDR3 has 13 residues. V was pared by 4 bases and J by 10 bases, with 12 bases between. The CDR3: CASSPMRDSPLHF. The CDR3 DNA reads TGCGCCAGCAGCCCAATGAGGGACTCACCCCTCCACTTT.

This clonotype was observed a handful of times. V is TRBV7-3 and J is TRBJ2-5, with TRBD1 matching 9 bases. CDR3 length: 16 residues. Losses at the gene ends were 0 bases for V and 5 bases for J; bases not matched to a gene: 7. Germline V lookup: CDR1 SGHTA, CDR2 FQGTGA. The CDR3 sequence: CASSLTATGGAETQYF. CDR3 nucleotides: TGTGCCAGCAGCTTAACGGCCACAGGGGGCGCTGAGACCCAGTACTTC.

The chain joins TRBV5-6 to TRBJ2-1, with D perhaps matching TRBD1 (5 bases). Germline values: CDR1 SGHDT, CDR2 YYEEEE. V shed 2 bases and J shed 4 bases, with 10 bases lying between them. This CDR3 is 14 amino acids long. The CDR3 DNA reads TGTGCCAGCAGCTTCTGGGGCGAGTACAATGAGCAGTTCTTC. Protein product: CASSFWGEYNEQFF.

Ten or more counts support this clonotype. The chain employs TRBV9 and TRBJ2-1; 11 bases map to TRBD2. Germline CDR1 and CDR2: SGDLS and YYNGEE. This CDR3 comprises 15 residues. V lost 0 bases to trimming and J lost 9 bases; unmatched junction nucleotides: 5. The CDR3 nucleotides read TGTGCCAGCAGCGTAGGCTTAGCGGGAGGGGGTGAGCAGTTCTTC. This sequence encodes CASSVGLAGGGEQFF.

Many counts were recorded for this clonotype. CDR3 amino acids: CASRRKGQSYEQYF. As DNA, the CDR3 is TGTGCCAGCAGGAGAAAGGGACAGTCCTACGAGCAGTACTTC. The chain recombines TRBV12-3 or TRBV12-4 with TRBJ2-7; 7 bases map to TRBD1. V was pared by 6 bases and J by 1 base, with 6 bases of the junction left unmatched. The CDR3 extends over 14 amino acids.

The rearrangement links TRBV5-1 to TRBJ1-1, with 7 bases fitting TRBD1. With V trimmed by 1 base and J by 4 bases, 10 bases remained unmatched. The germline V gene has CDR1 SGHRS and CDR2 YFSETQ. The CDR3 contains 16 residues. The CDR3 spells CASSLWGRGGGTEAFF. The DNA for the CDR3 is TGCGCCAGCAGCTTGTGGGGCAGGGGGGGCGGCACTGAAGCTTTCTTT.